There are a few counts of the clone carrying this T cell receptor beta chain. TCRbeta library preparation incorporated unique molecular identifiers. TCRdb itself ran the PCR reads through MiXCR, one entry per CDR3 protein. Of some 340,000 distinct CDR3 sequences in the sample, under 13% were seen once. The CDR3 totals 15 residues. V lost 3 bases to trimming and J lost 2 bases; unmatched junction nucleotides: 4. The sample originates from a study of T-cell reconstitution after alpha-beta-depleted transplantation in children. The chain is built from TRBV12-3 or TRBV12-4 and TRBJ2-7; 10 nucleotides line up with TRBD2. Source: PBMCs from the stem cell graft donor, taken from the stem cell graft. The clonotype comes from a human donor who donated a stem cell graft to a child with acute lymphoblastic leukemia. The CDR3: CASSFSGRPPYEQYF. The CDR3 DNA sequence: TGTGCCAGCAGTTTTAGCGGGAGGCCTCCCTACGAGCAGTACTTC.